These 24 T cell receptor beta chains were all obtained from the same sample, sequenced in a study of T cell changes during pregnancy in multiple sclerosis (dated by TCRdb to about 2019). Library prep was done by the immunoSEQ multiplex PCR assay. Entries here come from immuneACCESS through TCRdb and include only in-frame sequences with V and J called. Some clones fail to appear in such tables; in the studies checked, an unresolved V gene covers under half of the shortfall, and the cause of the remainder is unknown. Here the sample has roughly 100,000 clones; roughly 91% occur a single time. Of the sample, more than 1.5% is held by the ten largest clones. The sample was peripheral blood, taken after pregnancy. Receptors were obtained from a female donor in good health, enrolled as a control in a pregnancy study.

The rearrangement links TRBV5-5 to TRBJ2-1, with D tentatively TRBD2 (6 bases). V lost 3 bases and J 9 bases, leaving 13 bases between the germline ends. The CDR3 is 13 residues long. Germline values: CDR1 SGHKS, CDR2 YYEKEE (reference sequence). In DNA, the CDR3 is TGTGCCAGCAGCTGGGGGGTGGGGGGTGAGCAGTTCTTC. The encoded protein is CASSWGVGGEQFF.

The chain couples TRBV13 to TRBJ1-1; 8 bases match TRBD1. CDR3 length equals 11 residues. Germline CDR1 is PRHDT and CDR2 is FYEKMQ (reference sequence). V shed 5 bases and J 11 bases; nucleotides not matched to a gene: 4. CDR3 residues: CASSLDREAFF. As DNA, the CDR3 is TGTGCCAGCAGCCTGGACAGGGAGGCTTTCTTT.

The count of this clone is one. The V call is TRBV7-2, the J call TRBJ1-6; TRBD1 might be the D (5 bases). This CDR3 has 19 residues. Between the trimmed V and J ends, which lost 2 bases and 9 bases, there was a span of 26 bases. CDR1 is SGHTA, CDR2 FQGNSA, per germline. CDR3 DNA sequence: TGTGCCAGCAGCTTAAAAGGGTCAGGGAAATCGGAGGGTTCTTCACCCCTCCACTTT. This translates into CASSLKGSGKSEGSSPLHF. The complete variable domain, with remaining parts taken from reference TRBV7-2 and TRBJ1-6, reads GAGVSQSPSNKVTEKGKDVELRCDPISGHTALYWYRQSLGQGLEFLIYFQGNSAPDKSGLPSDRFSAERTGGSVSTLTIQRTQQEDSAVYLCASSLKGSGKSEGSSPLHFGNGTRLTVT.

This rearrangement joins TRBV9 to TRBJ1-3; D is unresolved. This CDR3 spans 15 amino acids. Germline V gene data show CDR1 as SGDLS and CDR2 as YYNGEE. The germline V and J ends were trimmed by 0 bases and 2 bases, with 9 bases remaining between them. The CDR3 DNA is TGTGCCAGCAGCGTAGCGGTCGGTGCTGGAAACACCATATATTTT. The encoded protein is CASSVAVGAGNTIYF. The full variable domain, rest sourced from reference TRBV9 and TRBJ1-3, is DSGVTQTPKHLITATGQRVTLRCSPRSGDLSVYWYQQSLDQGLQFLIQYYNGEERAKGNILERFSAQQFPDLHSELNLSSLELGDSALYFCASSVAVGAGNTIYFGEGSWLTVV.

The CDR3 is CASTRTGRNTEAFF. CDR3 sequence (DNA): TGTGCCAGCACCCGGACAGGGCGAAACACTGAAGCTTTCTTT. The V call is TRBV5-6, the J call TRBJ1-1, with TRBD1 identical over 8 bases. Germline V gene lookup returns CDR1 SGHDT and CDR2 YYEEEE. CDR3 length: 14 amino acids. V gave up 6 bases and J gave up 2 bases; unmatched junction bases: 6. The full variable domain, with the rest looked up from reference TRBV5-6 and TRBJ1-1, is DAGVTQSPTHLIKTRGQQVTLRCSPKSGHDTVSWYQQALGQGPQFIFQYYEEEERQRGNFPDRFSGHQFPNYSSELNVNALLLGDSALYLCASTRTGRNTEAFFGQGTRLTVV.

The J gene is TRBJ1-6, the V gene TRBV5-4; 8 bases map to TRBD1. The CDR3 totals 15 residues. The junction had 7 bases not matched to a gene; V was cut back by 0 bases and J by 11 bases. Looked up from germline, CDR1 is SGHNT and CDR2 is YYREEE (reference sequence). CDR3 DNA: TGTGCCAGCAGCTTGGGGTGGACAGGGAGCACACCCCTCCACTTT. Translating gives CASSLGWTGSTPLHF. The whole variable domain, filled in from reference TRBV5-4 and TRBJ1-6, reads ETGVTQSPTHLIKTRGQQVTLRCSSQSGHNTVSWYQQALGQGPQFIFQYYREEENGRGNFPPRFSGLQFPNYSSELNVNALELDDSALYLCASSLGWTGSTPLHFGNGTRLTVT.

V gene TRBV27 combines with J gene TRBJ1-2; 8 nucleotides agree with TRBD1. Germline CDR1 reads MNHEY; CDR2 reads SMNVEV (reference sequence). Germline trimming cut 2 bases from V and 6 bases from J; bases unmatched to any gene: 14. The CDR3 is 17 amino acids. CDR3 loop: CASSLTRTGTRLDGYTF. The CDR3 bases are TGTGCCAGCAGTTTAACCAGGACAGGGACTCGCTTGGATGGCTACACCTTC.

The genes are TRBV5-4 and TRBJ1-2, with TRBD1 identical over 9 bases. Trimming removed 5 bases from V and 9 bases from J; junction bases left unmatched: 11. CDR3 size: 14 residues. The germline CDR1 and CDR2 sequences are SGHNT and YYREEE (reference sequence). CDR3 coding DNA: TGTGCCAGCAGGACAACAGGGGGCGTACGACGCTACACCTTC. Its translation: CASRTTGGVRRYTF. The full variable domain, its missing parts supplied by reference TRBV5-4 and TRBJ1-2, is ETGVTQSPTHLIKTRGQQVTLRCSSQSGHNTVSWYQQALGQGPQFIFQYYREEENGRGNFPPRFSGLQFPNYSSELNVNALELDDSALYLCASRTTGGVRRYTFGSGTRLTVV.

The gene calls are TRBV14 and TRBJ1-1, with D perhaps TRBD1 (5 bases). Trimming left V 10 bases short and J 0 bases short, with 12 bases between. The CDR3 has 13 residues. CDR1 and CDR2 from the germline V gene are SGHDN and FVKESK. The chain's CDR3 is CATRQSMNTEAFF. The DNA for the CDR3 is TGTGCCACTCGACAGTCCATGAACACTGAAGCTTTCTTT.

The chain joins TRBV4-1 to TRBJ1-1; D not resolved. Trimming shortened V by 0 bases and J by 4 bases, and 9 bases separated the two germline ends. CDR3 length: 14 residues. The germline V gene encodes CDR1 MGHRA and CDR2 YSYEKL. CDR3 sequence reads: CASSQEPGSTEAFF. The CDR3 DNA reads TGCGCCAGCAGCCAAGAGCCGGGATCCACTGAAGCTTTCTTT.

The CDR3 loop reads CASRPYSQGSVMRKLFF. The CDR3 nucleotides read TGTGCCAGCAGGCCCTACAGTCAGGGTTCCGTAATGAGAAAACTGTTTTTT. This rearrangement joins TRBV27 to TRBJ1-4; TRBD1 is a possible D gene (5 bases). This CDR3 has 17 amino acids. The V gene's germline CDR1 is MNHEY and CDR2 SMNVEV (reference sequence). V lost 6 bases and J 10 bases, leaving 27 bases between the germline ends.

The V and J genes are TRBV7-3 and TRBJ2-7; 9 bases agree with TRBD1. V trimming: 0 bases; J trimming: 2 bases; junction bases outside the gene matches: 5. CDR1 SGHTA and CDR2 FQGTGA come from the germline V gene. The CDR3 loop spans 16 amino acids. CDR3 region: CASSLTGTGSTYEQYF. For the CDR3, the DNA is TGTGCCAGCAGCTTAACGGGGACAGGGTCGACCTACGAGCAGTACTTC.

This rearrangement joins TRBV27 to TRBJ1-2; D possibly corresponds to TRBD1 (5 bases). Trimming removed 3 bases at V and 3 bases at J, with 11 bases between. Germline V gene sequence: CDR1 MNHEY, CDR2 SMNVEV (reference sequence). The CDR3 length is 14 residues. This CDR3 is CASSFNGHYYGYTF. The CDR3 DNA is TGTGCCAGCAGTTTTAACGGACACTACTATGGCTACACCTTC.

J is TRBJ2-7 and V is TRBV5-6, with 8 bases identical to TRBD1. This CDR3 is built from 19 residues. Germline V gives CDR1 SGHDT, CDR2 YYEEEE. J lost 3 bases, V lost 4 bases, and 21 bases had no gene match. The CDR3 nucleotides read TGTGCCAGCAGCGGGGGGAGATGGTCAGGGGGCGTTAATTACTACGAGCAGTACTTC. Residues: CASSGGRWSGGVNYYEQYF.

The J gene is TRBJ1-1, the V gene TRBV5-8; TRBD1 is a possible D gene (5 bases). V shed 3 bases and J shed 6 bases, with 12 bases lying between them. This CDR3 is 13 amino acids long. Germline assignment: CDR1 SGHTS and CDR2 YDEGEE. In DNA, the CDR3 is TGTGCCAGCAGCTACCTCGGGGGGGCTGAAGCTTTCTTT. Amino acid sequence: CASSYLGGAEAFF.

The CDR3 bases are TGTGCCGGATCCCCGGGTCCTAACTATGGCTACACCTTC. It is translated as CAGSPGPNYGYTF. The chain uses TRBV7-9 and TRBJ1-2, with D hard to call. V was clipped by 11 bases and J by 0 bases, with 13 bases between them. The CDR3 runs 13 residues. Germline loops: CDR1 SEHNR, CDR2 FQNEAQ (reference sequence). The full variable domain, in which reference TRBV7-9 and TRBJ1-2 provide the parts outside the CDR3, is DTGVSQNPRHKITKRGQNVTFRCDPISEHNRLYWYRQTLGQGPEFLTYFQNEAQLEKSRLLSDRFSAERPKGSFSTLEIQRTEQGDSAMYLCAGSPGPNYGYTFGSGTRLTVV.

This chain uses TRBV27 with TRBJ1-2; TRBD1 is a possible D gene (5 bases). From germline, CDR1 is MNHEY and CDR2 SMNVEV (reference sequence). The CDR3 covers 15 residues. The germline V and J ends were trimmed by 5 bases and 0 bases, with 13 bases remaining between them. CDR3 amino acids: CASSGAANTNYGYTF. CDR3 bases: TGTGCCAGCAGTGGGGCGGCGAACACTAACTATGGCTACACCTTC.

The genes are TRBV29-1 and TRBJ2-7; tentatively, D is TRBD1 (6 bases). The CDR3 is 12 residues long. Trimming pared 6 bases from V and 6 bases from J, leaving 15 bases between. Germline V gene lookup returns CDR1 SQVTM and CDR2 ANQGSEA. CDR3 region: CSVAETGSEQYF. In DNA, the CDR3 is TGCAGCGTCGCCGAGACAGGTTCCGAGCAGTACTTC.

This rearrangement joins TRBV11-2 to TRBJ2-3; maybe TRBD1 (5 bases). The germline V and J ends were trimmed by 0 bases and 2 bases, with 9 bases remaining between them. This CDR3 comprises 15 residues. Germline V gene lookup returns CDR1 SGHAT and CDR2 FQNNGV. CDR3 DNA: TGTGCCAGCAGCTTAGACAGGGAATACACAGATACGCAGTATTTT. It yields the protein CASSLDREYTDTQYF.

V is TRBV15 and J is TRBJ1-4; perhaps TRBD1 as D (6 bases). This CDR3 is built from 14 residues. Germline CDR1 LNHNV, CDR2 YYDKDF (reference sequence). The ends were cut back, 0 bases at V and 11 bases at J, with 13 bases in the middle. In DNA, the CDR3 is TGTGCCACCAGCAGAGAACAGGGTGCCTACAAACTGTTTTTT. As protein: CATSREQGAYKLFF. The whole variable domain, filled in from reference TRBV15 and TRBJ1-4, reads DAMVIQNPRYQVTQFGKPVTLSCSQTLNHNVMYWYQQKSSQAPKLLFHYYDKDFNNEADTPDNFQSRRPNTSFCFLDIRSPGLGDTAMYLCATSREQGAYKLFFGSGTQLSVL.

This chain uses TRBV27 with TRBJ2-7; tentative D call: TRBD2 (6 bases). CDR3 length: 14 amino acids. The V gene lost 3 bases and the J gene lost 6 bases, with 15 bases spanning the gap. Germline CDR1 reads MNHEY; CDR2 reads SMNVEV (reference sequence). The CDR3 protein is CASSLIPVGGEQYF. For the CDR3, the DNA is TGTGCCAGCAGTTTGATCCCGGTGGGGGGCGAGCAGTACTTC.

The CDR3 spells CASSQGTTDTQYF. The CDR3 DNA is TGCGCCAGCAGCCAGGGCACAACAGATACGCAGTATTTT. The chain couples TRBV4-3 to TRBJ2-3; D remains ambiguous. The germline V gene encodes CDR1 LGHNA and CDR2 YSLEER. Trimming left V 3 bases short and J 3 bases short, with 7 bases between. CDR3 size: 13 residues.

Turning to this clone: Germline and junction disagree at one end, which may indicate a read error. The chain employs TRBV28 and TRBJ1-4; D call uncertain. Germline V gives CDR1 MDHEN, CDR2 SYDVKM. The CDR3 is 11 amino acids. The CDR3 region has the DNA TGTGTCAGCAGGCTATATGAAAAACTGTTTTTT. This sequence encodes CVSRLYEKLFF. The full variable domain, with the rest looked up from reference TRBV28 and TRBJ1-4, is DVKVTQSSRYLVKRTGEKVFLECVQDMDHENMFWYRQDPGLGLRLIYFSYDVKMKEKGDIPEGYSVSREKKERFSLILESASTNQTSMYLCVSRLYEKLFFGSGTQLSVL.

The CDR3 DNA reads TGTGCCTGGAGTGTAGGCAGGGCCCCAACTTTCAACGAGCAGTACTTC. Protein sequence: CAWSVGRAPTFNEQYF. The chain has TRBV30 and TRBJ2-7; possibly TRBD1 for D (5 bases). Germline V gene data show CDR1 as GTSNPN and CDR2 as SVGIG (reference sequence). Trimming took off 0 bases at V and 5 bases at J, with 20 bases between the two ends. The CDR3 has 16 amino acids.